This T cell receptor beta chain derives from a study of CD8 T cells in Susac syndrome (dated by TCRdb to the late 2010s). About the study as a whole: The study used repertoire sequencing to test whether antigen drove CD8+ T cell activation and differentiation in Susac syndrome. The study compared CD8+ T cell repertoire clonality among about a dozen healthy donors, around 14 Susac syndrome patients and 15 or so multiple sclerosis patients. Overall study outcomes, separate from this receptor: The TCR sequencing and HLA analysis was acknowledged to have included a relatively small number of individuals.

CDR1 and CDR2 are drawn from the germline V gene: SGHVS, FNYEAQ. Counted from cysteine to phenylalanine, this CDR3 has 14 amino acids. The only DNA kept is the CDR3, 42 bases in frame from the first base. V lost 3 bases and J lost 5 bases; the stretch between them is 11 bases long. RNA was extracted using the RNeasy kit, and about 0.45 to 1 microgram was reverse transcribed with random hexamers. TCR beta CDR3 regions were amplified with the immunoSEQ multiplex PCR assay covering 54 Vbeta and 13 Jbeta segments. PCR amplification bias was corrected by using a synthetic template baseline for primer optimization and computational correction. The authors' analysis ran thus. Only productive sequences were kept, with reads annotated to V, D and J genes according to IMGT and analyzed in immunoSEQ Analyzer. Clonality was computed as one minus Shannon entropy normalized by log2 of the number of productive unique sequences. For each patient and control, public and private clones were evaluated among the 100 most prevalent clones. Susac-specific clones were defined as absent from healthy and MS cohorts, around 1,000 published viral clones and other ImmuneACCESS disease sequences. Using fastp trimming at Q25 and MiXCR clonotype assembly, TCRdb reanalyzed the public sequencing data and kept in-frame beta chains. Each entry merges the rows of one CDR3 protein and shows their most common DNA and genes. For this entry, the V and J calls and clone size follow TCRdb and not the study's own pipeline. The sample data list about 140,000 distinct CDR3 sequences, and 94% of these were observed just once. The ten biggest clones cover approximately 0.25% of the sample.

Remarks on this clonotype: It has no known antigen specificity. The sample holds no much larger clone one base away, and base qualities are not on file.

Peripheral blood CD8+ and CD4+ T cells from healthy donors, Susac syndrome patients and multiple sclerosis patients were profiled using high-throughput TCR beta sequencing. The healthy donors served as controls matched for age and sex. CD8+ TEMRA cells were enriched by FACS, while bulk CD8+ and CD4+ T cells were purified by magnetic negative isolation. Blood was collected in EDTA tubes and processed within 24 hours, with PBMCs isolated through density gradient centrifugation. PBMCs destined for TCR sequencing were cryopreserved in liquid nitrogen and later thawed in a 37 °C water bath. The sorted or isolated CD4+, CD8+ and CD8+ TEMRA cells had a purity of 90% or higher.

The TCR originated in a human donor in good health. This chain is built from TRBV7-6 and TRBJ1-5; tentative D gene TRBD1, with 5 bases matching. Sequencing was done on a sample of CD8+ T cells from PBMCs. The DNA reads TGTGCCAGCAGCTTGGGCAGGGTTGATCAGCCCCAGCATTTT. It specifies CASSLGRVDQPQHF.